The 22 T cell receptor beta chains in this list originate from one sample, sequenced in a study of CD8 T cells in ankylosing spondylitis. TCRdb fed the 5' RACE reads into MiXCR, producing one record per CDR3 protein. The sample lists a few hundred thousand distinct CDR3 sequences, around 17% occurring once. The antigens these receptors bind are not known. Whole-study results and caveats: Typical of ankylosing spondylitis blood, it appeared, was a TCR beta motif of under 10 highly homologous variants.

The sample taken for sequencing was blood, either unsorted or a sorted T cell fraction (not recorded which). All receptors derive from a male donor with ankylosing spondylitis.

This clonotype was counted ten times or more. The chain recombines TRBV4-2 with TRBJ2-7; TRBD1 aligns across 7 bases. Germline V gene sequence: CDR1 LGHNA, CDR2 YNFKEQ. The CDR3 totals 17 residues. Losses at the gene ends were 0 bases for V and 0 bases for J; bases not matched to a gene: 8. DNA for the CDR3: TGTGCCAGCAGCCAAGATGGTAGGGGGCTGTTCTCCTACGAGCAGTACTTC. It is translated as CASSQDGRGLFSYEQYF.

Many counts were recorded for this clonotype. The rearrangement uses TRBV29-1 and TRBJ2-2, with TRBD2 as a possible D gene (7 bases). This CDR3 has 17 amino acids. CDR1 is SQVTM and CDR2 is ANQGSEA in the germline V gene. V dropped 1 base and J dropped 2 bases, with 17 bases sitting between them. DNA of the CDR3: TGCAGCGTTGAAGTCGTACCCCCGGGGGGCAACACCGGGGAGCTGTTTTTT. Protein: CSVEVVPPGGNTGELFF.

This rearrangement joins TRBV7-9 to TRBJ2-2; D assignment may be TRBD1 or TRBD2 (5 bases each). The germline V gene encodes CDR1 SEHNR and CDR2 FQNEAQ (reference sequence). This CDR3 has 15 amino acids. The V and J ends lost 5 bases and 5 bases respectively, with 15 bases between them. CDR3 region: CASSRQTGLTGELFF. The CDR3 coding sequence is TGTGCCAGCAGCCGACAGACGGGATTAACCGGGGAGCTGTTTTTT.

The V and J genes are TRBV15 and TRBJ1-5, with a tentative D call TRBD1 (5 bases). Trimming pared 6 bases from V and 4 bases from J, leaving 7 bases between. The CDR3 length is 12 residues. Germline lookup yields CDR1 LNHNV and CDR2 YYDKDF (reference sequence). This CDR3 reads CATRGVNQPQHF. In DNA form, the CDR3 reads TGTGCCACCAGGGGGGTAAATCAGCCCCAGCATTTT.

The chain combines TRBV7-6 with TRBJ2-1, with D perhaps matching TRBD1 (5 bases). The V end lost 0 bases, the J end lost 7 bases, and 13 bases lay between the germline ends. The CDR3 is 15 residues long. Germline CDR1 SGHVS, CDR2 FNYEAQ. CDR3 residues: CASSLAGSPGNEQFF. The CDR3 coding sequence is TGTGCCAGCAGCTTAGCTGGGTCCCCAGGGAATGAGCAGTTCTTC.

This clonotype was counted many times. Here the CDR3 DNA reads TGTGCCAGCAGTTTGGGGACAGTCACCGGGGAGCTGTTTTTT. It yields the protein CASSLGTVTGELFF. The rearrangement joins TRBV12-3 or TRBV12-4 to TRBJ2-2, with 7 bases aligning to TRBD1. The CDR3 is made up of 14 amino acids. Unmatched junction bases numbered 2, after V lost 3 bases and J lost 4 bases.

In this sample, this clonotype turned up a few times. This chain uses TRBV29-1 with TRBJ2-5, with 11 bases lining up with TRBD1. The length of the CDR3 is 16 residues. J lost 3 bases, V lost 3 bases, and 9 bases had no gene match. Per germline, CDR1 SQVTM and CDR2 ANQGSEA. Here the CDR3 reads CSVEPRTGGLEETQYF. CDR3 nucleotide sequence: TGCAGCGTTGAGCCCCGGACAGGGGGCTTGGAAGAGACCCAGTACTTC. The full variable domain, in which reference TRBV29-1 and TRBJ2-5 provide the parts outside the CDR3, is SAVISQKPSRDICQRGTSLTIQCQVDSQVTMMFWYRQQPGQSLTLIATANQGSEATYESGFVIDKFPISRPNLTFSTLTVSNMSPEDSSIYLCSVEPRTGGLEETQYFGPGTRLLVL.

This clonotype turned up a few times. V usage is TRBV6-5 and J usage is TRBJ2-2, with 8 bases lining up with TRBD2. The V gene's germline CDR1 is MNHEY and CDR2 SVGAGI. The CDR3 is made up of 18 amino acids. Trimming removed 0 bases from V and 7 bases from J; junction bases left unmatched: 13. The DNA of the CDR3 is TGTGCCAGCAGTTACTCGGACCTAGGACTAGCCGCCGTCGGGGAGCTGTTTTTT. Its translation: CASSYSDLGLAAVGELFF.

This clonotype was seen ten or more times. The J gene is TRBJ2-3, the V gene TRBV12-3 or TRBV12-4, with D possibly being TRBD2 (6 bases). The CDR3 is 18 amino acids. Trimming removed 3 bases from V and 0 bases from J, with 19 bases in between. The chain's CDR3 is CASSFEGIADYSTDTQYF. The CDR3 DNA sequence: TGTGCCAGCAGTTTTGAAGGTATAGCGGACTATAGCACAGATACGCAGTATTTT.

The table lists this clonotype with a few counts. CDR3 region: CSGTGNQETQYF. The CDR3, as DNA: TGCAGCGGTACAGGTAACCAAGAGACCCAGTACTTC. V and J are TRBV29-1 and TRBJ2-5; tentative D call: TRBD1 (5 bases). The CDR3 covers 12 residues. Trimming cost V 7 bases and J 0 bases, with 9 bases left between them. Germline V gene sequence: CDR1 SQVTM, CDR2 ANQGSEA.

With regard to this clonotype: One junction end disagrees with the germline gene, perhaps due to a read error. The CDR3 loop is CASSLGTASTNEKLFF. The CDR3 region has the DNA TGTGCTAGCAGCCTCGGGACAGCTTCAACTAATGAAAAACTGTTTTTT. The rearrangement uses TRBV7-7 and TRBJ1-4, with 7 positions matching TRBD1. This CDR3 is built from 16 residues. The germline V gene encodes CDR1 SSHAT and CDR2 FNYEAQ (reference sequence).

V and J are TRBV29-1 and TRBJ1-2; D unclear. V lost 3 bases and J lost 3, with 5 bases in between. This CDR3 contains 11 residues. Germline CDR1 and CDR2: SQVTM and ANQGSEA. CDR3 residues: CSVDNYYGYTF. For the CDR3, the DNA is TGCAGCGTTGACAATTACTATGGCTACACCTTC.

The V call is TRBV7-9, the J call TRBJ2-7, with a tentative D call TRBD2 (5 bases). CDR1 and CDR2 (germline): SEHNR, FQNEAQ (reference sequence). V lost 4 bases and J lost 3, with 13 bases in between. The CDR3 consists of 14 residues. The CDR3 bases are TGTGCCAGCAGCTCGACGACTAAAAACTACGAGCAGTACTTC. This sequence encodes CASSSTTKNYEQYF.

This clonotype was found a few times. The J gene is TRBJ1-2, the V gene TRBV9; no clear D. Looked up from germline, CDR1 is SGDLS and CDR2 is YYNGEE. Trimming pared 3 bases from V and 8 bases from J, leaving 11 bases between. The CDR3 loop spans 12 amino acids. DNA for the CDR3: TGTGCCAGCAGCGCCCTAGACACAGGCTACACCTTC. It translates to CASSALDTGYTF.

This clonotype occurred many times. This chain uses TRBV25-1 with TRBJ1-5, with 7 bases lining up with TRBD1. Germline CDR1 is MGHDK and CDR2 is SYGVNS. V shed 3 bases and J 4 bases; nucleotides not matched to a gene: 6. The CDR3 loop spans 15 amino acids. CDR3 nucleotides: TGTGCCAGCAGTGAGGACAGGTACCCGAATCAGCCCCAGCATTTT. This translates into CASSEDRYPNQPQHF.

This clonotype has ten or more counts. The CDR3 coding sequence is TGTGCCAGCAGTTCGGGACCTTATAACACTGAAGCTTTCTTT. Protein product: CASSSGPYNTEAFF. The rearrangement links TRBV5-6 to TRBJ1-1; tentatively, D is TRBD1 (5 bases). Trimming left V 5 bases short and J 2 bases short, with 13 bases between. This CDR3 has 14 amino acids. Germline CDR1 reads SGHDT; CDR2 reads YYEEEE.

This clonotype came up a few times. The chain's CDR3 is CASSLYADTGELFF. For the CDR3, the DNA is TGCGCCAGCAGCTTGTACGCGGACACCGGGGAGCTGTTTTTT. The genes are TRBV5-1 and TRBJ2-2; D uncertain. Trimming removed 1 base from V and 3 bases from J, with 7 bases in between. CDR1 is SGHRS and CDR2 is YFSETQ in the germline V gene. The CDR3 spans 14 residues.

This clonotype was counted a single time. CDR3 in DNA: TGCGCCAGCAGTGACCATCCCTACGAGCAGTACTTC. Translation gives CASSDHPYEQYF. V is TRBV10-2 and J is TRBJ2-7; D gene unclear. CDR1 is WSHSY and CDR2 is SAAADI in the germline V gene. V was trimmed by 3 bases and J by 2 bases, leaving 5 bases between them. The CDR3 is made up of 12 amino acids.

The V and J genes are TRBV29-1 and TRBJ2-1; a weak D match, TRBD1 (6 bases). Trimming cost V 4 bases and J 8 bases, with 18 bases left between them. The germline V gene encodes CDR1 SQVTM and CDR2 ANQGSEA. The CDR3 spans 14 residues. The CDR3 spells CSVGGVRGVDEQFF. In DNA, the CDR3 is TGCAGCGTTGGTGGTGTCAGGGGCGTCGATGAGCAGTTCTTC.

Many counts were recorded for this clonotype. This chain uses TRBV29-1 with TRBJ1-2; 9 nucleotides agree with TRBD1. The germline CDR1 and CDR2 sequences are SQVTM and ANQGSEA. The CDR3 sequence is 13 residues long. V was clipped by 8 bases and J by 2 bases; unmatched bases: 6. CDR3 nucleotides: TGCAGCACATCCGGGACAGGGAACTATGGCTACACCTTC. This sequence encodes CSTSGTGNYGYTF. The whole variable domain, filled in from reference TRBV29-1 and TRBJ1-2, reads SAVISQKPSRDICQRGTSLTIQCQVDSQVTMMFWYRQQPGQSLTLIATANQGSEATYESGFVIDKFPISRPNLTFSTLTVSNMSPEDSSIYLCSTSGTGNYGYTFGSGTRLTVV.

This clonotype was seen only a few times. The chain links TRBV29-1 to TRBJ2-7; 8 nucleotides match TRBD2. Germline CDR1 is SQVTM and CDR2 is ANQGSEA. The J segment lost 1 base and the V segment lost 4 bases, leaving 3 bases of the junction unmatched. This CDR3 is built from 13 residues. This CDR3 reads CSVVIAGSYEQYF. The CDR3 region has the DNA TGCAGCGTTGTTATAGCGGGGTCCTACGAGCAGTACTTC.

This clonotype was seen a few times. V and J are TRBV19 and TRBJ2-1; 9 nucleotides agree with TRBD2. J lost 6 bases, V lost 3 bases, and 6 bases had no gene match. CDR3 length: 15 residues. CDR1 is LNHDA and CDR2 is SQIVND in the germline V gene (reference sequence). CDR3 in amino acids: CASSIGTSLFNEQFF. The CDR3 region has the DNA TGTGCCAGTAGTATCGGGACTAGCTTGTTCAATGAGCAGTTCTTC. The full variable domain, rest sourced from reference TRBV19 and TRBJ2-1, is DGGITQSPKYLFRKEGQNVTLSCEQNLNHDAMYWYRQDPGQGLRLIYYSQIVNDFQKGDIAEGYSVSREKKESFPLTVTSAQKNPTAFYLCASSIGTSLFNEQFFGPGTRLTVL.